The 26 T cell receptor beta chains in this list originate from one sample, sequenced in a study of cytomegalovirus exposure and HLA in healthy donors. The PCR had 60 Vbeta and 13 Jbeta primers. The method was immunoSEQ multiplex PCR; TCRdb's version includes in-frame clones alone and lacks a portion of them. The data contain some 150,000 clones, over 80% of them seen just once; the ten biggest clones take up less than 3.5%. Input material: PBMCs. The source of these receptors is a woman aged 25 to 39 in good health and CMV-seronegative.

The chain uses TRBV4-2 and TRBJ2-5, with TRBD2 matching 7 bases. After removal of 3 bases from V and 2 bases from J, the junction contained 12 bases not matched to a gene. CDR3 length: 17 residues. Germline V lookup: CDR1 LGHNA, CDR2 YNFKEQ. CDR3 nucleotides: TGTGCCAGCAGCCAGGCCTCAATGGCGGGAGTACAAGAGACCCAGTACTTC. It yields the protein CASSQASMAGVQETQYF.

The chain is built from TRBV28 and TRBJ2-1, with TRBD1 matching over 9 bases. V lost 5 bases, J lost 2 bases, and 4 bases stayed unmatched. CDR1 is MDHEN and CDR2 is SYDVKM in the germline V gene. CDR3 length: 15 amino acids. The CDR3 DNA reads as TGTGCCAGCAGTGCCGGGACAGGGACCTACAATGAGCAGTTCTTC. Translated: CASSAGTGTYNEQFF.

This chain joins TRBV28 and TRBJ2-1; tentatively, D is TRBD2 (6 bases). Germline CDR1 MDHEN, CDR2 SYDVKM. The CDR3 sequence is 16 residues long. Trimming stripped 7 bases from V and 0 bases from J, with 16 bases between. CDR3 sequence reads: CASNPLAASSYNEQFF. The CDR3 nucleotides read TGTGCCAGCAATCCCTTAGCGGCCAGCTCCTACAATGAGCAGTTCTTC.

V gene TRBV6-5 combines with J gene TRBJ2-5; D possibly corresponds to TRBD2 (5 bases). The DNA end favors TRBJ2-7, so the J call may be wrong. The CDR3 covers 15 residues. Germline V CDR1 and CDR2: MNHEY, SVGAGI. The CDR3 nucleotides are TGTGCCAGCAGTTACCCGGTGGGGAGCTCCTACGAGCAGTACTTC. It translates to CASSYPVGSSYEQYF.

The chain is built from TRBV30 and TRBJ1-1; 10 bases line up with TRBD1. This CDR3 region has 16 residues. Germline CDR1 reads GTSNPN; CDR2 reads SVGIG (reference sequence). V was clipped by 0 bases and J by 7 bases; unmatched bases: 11. The CDR3 region is CAWSVRPGQGNGEAFF. The CDR3 region has the DNA TGTGCCTGGAGTGTACGCCCGGGACAGGGGAATGGTGAAGCTTTCTTT. The variable domain in full, with the rest retrieved from reference TRBV30 and TRBJ1-1, is SQTIHQWPATLVQPVGSPLSLECTVEGTSNPNLYWYRQAAGRGLQLLFYSVGIGQISSEVPQNLSASRPQDRQFILSSKKLLLSDSGFYLCAWSVRPGQGNGEAFFGQGTRLTVV.

The rearrangement links TRBV9 to TRBJ2-7; 8 bases agree with TRBD2. Losses at the gene ends were 2 bases for V and 2 bases for J; bases not matched to a gene: 6. Germline loops: CDR1 SGDLS, CDR2 YYNGEE. The length of the CDR3 is 15 residues. The CDR3, as DNA: TGTGCCAGCAGCGTTACTAGCGGCACGCCCTACGAGCAGTACTTC. It translates to CASSVTSGTPYEQYF.

The chain recombines TRBV28 with TRBJ2-7; a weak D match, TRBD2 (6 bases). The CDR3 is made up of 15 amino acids. Germline V gene sequence: CDR1 MDHEN, CDR2 SYDVKM. The V and J ends lost 7 bases and 4 bases respectively, with 20 bases between them. The CDR3 DNA reads TGTGCCAGCACCGACTGGGACTCACCTACATACGAGCAGTACTTC. Amino acids: CASTDWDSPTYEQYF.

This chain links TRBV28 with TRBJ2-2, with D maybe TRBD2 (5 bases). CDR1 is MDHEN, CDR2 SYDVKM, per germline. The V end was cut by 8 bases, the J end by 13 bases, with 17 bases between. This CDR3 spans 12 amino acids. The CDR3 sequence is CASSTPLGGLFF. The CDR3 nucleotides are TGTGCCAGCTCCACTCCGTTAGGAGGGCTGTTTTTT.

CDR3 bases: TGTGCCAGCAGACGAGGGGGCCCAAGCTCCTACGAGCAGTACTTC. This translates into CASRRGGPSSYEQYF. The chain joins TRBV6-5 to TRBJ2-7; 7 positions agree with TRBD1. Germline CDR1 is MNHEY and CDR2 is SVGAGI. The CDR3 covers 15 residues. Unmatched junction bases numbered 8, after V lost 6 bases and J lost 0 bases.

The chain combines TRBV7-2 with TRBJ2-4, with TRBD1 matching 10 bases. Germline CDR1 SGHTA, CDR2 FQGNSA. V gave up 4 bases and J gave up 1 base; unmatched junction bases: 10. CDR3 length: 18 amino acids. CDR3 sequence (DNA): TGTGCCAGCAGCTCAATTCCGGGACAGGGGTCGGCCAAAAACATTCAGTACTTC. This encodes CASSSIPGQGSAKNIQYF.

The chain joins TRBV30 to TRBJ1-4, with D maybe TRBD1 (5 bases). Trimming pared 1 base from V and 7 bases from J, leaving 16 bases between. Per the germline V gene, CDR1 is GTSNPN and CDR2 is SVGIG (reference sequence). This CDR3 has 15 residues. The CDR3 nucleotides read TGTGCCTGGAGTGACCCACAGGAATGGAGTGAAAAACTGTTTTTT. This sequence encodes CAWSDPQEWSEKLFF.

This sequence joins TRBV9 and TRBJ2-5, with 9 bases aligning to TRBD1. Germline V gene sequence: CDR1 SGDLS, CDR2 YYNGEE. The CDR3 runs 16 residues. Germline trimming cut 3 bases from V and 2 bases from J; bases unmatched to any gene: 8. CDR3 nucleotide sequence: TGTGCCAGCAGCGCCCAGGGGACAGGGCTGCAAGAGACCCAGTACTTC. Translating it yields CASSAQGTGLQETQYF.

This clone was seen more than once but under ten times. The rearrangement joins TRBV27 to TRBJ2-2; TRBD1 matches 8 bases. V was pared by 5 bases and J by 4 bases, with 3 bases of the junction left unmatched. Germline V gives CDR1 MNHEY, CDR2 SMNVEV (reference sequence). The CDR3 is 14 amino acids. The CDR3 reads CASSLRGPTGELFF. In DNA, the CDR3 is TGTGCCAGCAGTCTCAGGGGGCCCACCGGGGAGCTGTTTTTT.

This sequence joins TRBV19 and TRBJ2-7; TRBD1 aligns across 7 bases. CDR3 length equals 14 residues. The J segment lost 4 bases and the V segment lost 5 bases, leaving 8 bases of the junction unmatched. CDR1 LNHDA and CDR2 SQIVND come from the germline V gene (reference sequence). In nucleotides, the CDR3 is TGTGCCAGTAGTCCCCGGGACAGACTATACGAGCAGTACTTC. Amino acid sequence: CASSPRDRLYEQYF.

This clone was detected only once. This chain uses TRBV9 with TRBJ1-4; D unresolved. V was clipped by 0 bases and J by 8 bases, with 17 bases between them. From germline, CDR1 is SGDLS and CDR2 YYNGEE. The CDR3 length is 16 residues. In nucleotides, the CDR3 is TGTGCCAGCAGCGTAGGGGTCGCCGGGTCGGGGGAAAAACTGTTTTTT. It specifies CASSVGVAGSGEKLFF.

The chain employs TRBV13 and TRBJ2-5; D gene ambiguous. The length of the CDR3 is 13 residues. Trimming removed 5 bases from V and 5 bases from J, with 12 bases in between. Germline V lookup: CDR1 PRHDT, CDR2 FYEKMQ (reference sequence). CDR3 DNA: TGTGCCAGCAGCAGCAAACCCGGGGAGACCCAGTACTTC. Amino acid sequence: CASSSKPGETQYF.

This clone was counted only a few times. The V gene is TRBV2, the J gene TRBJ1-1; D gene ambiguous. This CDR3 is 14 amino acids long. CDR1 is SNHLY, CDR2 FYNNEI, per germline. Trimming cost V 4 bases and J 5 bases, with 14 bases left between them. The CDR3 sequence: CASSGPQRGTEAFF. DNA for the CDR3: TGTGCCAGCAGTGGCCCGCAGAGAGGGACTGAAGCTTTCTTT.

The chain couples TRBV7-3 to TRBJ2-6, with 8 bases lining up with TRBD2. V shed 5 bases and J 2 bases; nucleotides not matched to a gene: 5. This CDR3 has 16 residues. Germline V gene data show CDR1 as SGHTA and CDR2 as FQGTGA. CDR3 sequence (DNA): TGTGCCAGCAGCCCGGGAGGGGGGACTGGGGCCAACGTCCTGACTTTC. It is translated as CASSPGGGTGANVLTF.

This chain uses TRBV6-7 with TRBJ1-5, with D hard to call. Being an ORF, TRBV6-7 has a function that is uncertain. There are 13 residues in the CDR3. The germline V and J ends were trimmed by 8 bases and 6 bases, with 14 bases remaining between them. CDR3 nucleotide sequence: TGTGCCAGCGGTGGAGGCAGCCGTCAGCCCCAGCATTTT. Translating it yields CASGGGSRQPQHF.

This clone was recorded once. This rearrangement joins TRBV5-1 to TRBJ2-3, with D possibly matching TRBD1 (5 bases). V lost 0 bases and J lost 5, with 10 bases in between. This CDR3 is built from 14 residues. CDR1 and CDR2 (germline): SGHRS, YFSETQ. CDR3: CASSLEVGVDTQYF. CDR3 nucleotide sequence: TGCGCCAGCAGCTTGGAGGTAGGGGTAGATACGCAGTATTTT. Combining the CDR3 with reference TRBV5-1 and TRBJ2-3 gives the whole variable domain KAGVTQTPRYLIKTRGQQVTLSCSPISGHRSVSWYQQTPGQGLQFLFEYFSETQRNKGNFPGRFSGRQFSNSRSEMNVSTLELGDSALYLCASSLEVGVDTQYFGPGTRLTVL.

The sample holds one count of this clone. The V and J genes are TRBV4-1 and TRBJ1-2, with 8 positions matching TRBD1. J gave up 2 bases and V 3 bases, and 5 bases lay outside the gene matches. This CDR3 is 15 amino acids long. CDR1 MGHRA and CDR2 YSYEKL come from the germline V gene. CDR3 in DNA: TGCGCCAGCAGCCAGCCGGGACAGGCCAACTATGGCTACACCTTC. Translating it yields CASSQPGQANYGYTF.

The chain recombines TRBV30 with TRBJ1-6, with a weak D call TRBD1 (5 bases). The CDR3 runs to 13 residues. The germline V and J ends were trimmed by 2 bases and 5 bases, with 7 bases remaining between them. Germline-derived CDR1 and CDR2 are GTSNPN and SVGIG (reference sequence). CDR3 bases: TGTGCCTGGAGTTGGGGGGATAATTCACCCCTCCACTTT. Protein: CAWSWGDNSPLHF. Full variable domain (missing parts from reference TRBV30 and TRBJ1-6): SQTIHQWPATLVQPVGSPLSLECTVEGTSNPNLYWYRQAAGRGLQLLFYSVGIGQISSEVPQNLSASRPQDRQFILSSKKLLLSDSGFYLCAWSWGDNSPLHFGNGTRLTVT.

J is TRBJ2-7 and V is TRBV30; D is perhaps TRBD1 (5 bases). Trimming took off 0 bases at V and 3 bases at J, with 12 bases between the two ends. The V gene's germline CDR1 is GTSNPN and CDR2 SVGIG (reference sequence). The CDR3 extends over 14 amino acids. The DNA of the CDR3 is TGTGCCTGGAGTGTACTGGACCAGGGCTACGAGCAGTACTTC. Amino acid sequence: CAWSVLDQGYEQYF.

The chain uses TRBV7-2 and TRBJ2-3; 7 bases match TRBD2. V lost 0 bases to trimming and J lost 7 bases; unmatched junction nucleotides: 4. CDR1 SGHTA and CDR2 FQGNSA come from the germline V gene. This CDR3 is 14 amino acids long. CDR3 in DNA: TGTGCCAGCAGCTTAGCTCCGGGGGGAAATACGCAGTATTTT. This codes for CASSLAPGGNTQYF. The full variable domain, with the rest looked up from reference TRBV7-2 and TRBJ2-3, is GAGVSQSPSNKVTEKGKDVELRCDPISGHTALYWYRQSLGQGLEFLIYFQGNSAPDKSGLPSDRFSAERTGGSVSTLTIQRTQQEDSAVYLCASSLAPGGNTQYFGPGTRLTVL.

This clone turned up a few times. The V gene is TRBV6-6, the J gene TRBJ2-5, with D perhaps TRBD2 (6 bases). Trimming took 0 bases from V and 4 from J, leaving 9 bases between them. This CDR3 region has 14 residues. The V gene's germline CDR1 is MNHNY and CDR2 SVGAGI (reference sequence). CDR3 in amino acids: CASSYSMGGETQYF. As DNA, the CDR3 is TGTGCCAGCAGTTACTCGATGGGGGGAGAGACCCAGTACTTC.

The V gene is TRBV2, the J gene TRBJ2-3; 14 bases fit TRBD2. Per the germline V gene, CDR1 is SNHLY and CDR2 is FYNNEI. J lost 9 bases, V lost 3 bases, and 5 bases had no gene match. CDR3 length: 15 amino acids. The CDR3 DNA is TGTGCCAGCAGTGAGGGACTAGCGGGAGTTGGCACGCAGTATTTT. It translates to CASSEGLAGVGTQYF.